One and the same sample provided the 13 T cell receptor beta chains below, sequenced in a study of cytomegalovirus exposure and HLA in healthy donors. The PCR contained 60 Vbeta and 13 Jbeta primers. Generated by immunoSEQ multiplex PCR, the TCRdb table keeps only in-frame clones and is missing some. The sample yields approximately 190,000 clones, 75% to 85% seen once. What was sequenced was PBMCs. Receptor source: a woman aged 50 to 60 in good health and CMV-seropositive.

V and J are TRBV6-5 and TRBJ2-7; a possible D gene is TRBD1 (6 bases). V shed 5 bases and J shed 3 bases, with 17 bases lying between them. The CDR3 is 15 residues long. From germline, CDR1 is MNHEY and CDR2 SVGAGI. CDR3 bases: TGTGCCAGCAGTGCAGGGGACGAGGCCCTCTACGAGCAGTACTTC. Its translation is CASSAGDEALYEQYF.

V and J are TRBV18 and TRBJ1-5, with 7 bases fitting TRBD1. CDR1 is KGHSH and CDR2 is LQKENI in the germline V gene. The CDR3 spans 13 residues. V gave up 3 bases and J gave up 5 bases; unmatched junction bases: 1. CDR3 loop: CASSPTGDQPQHF. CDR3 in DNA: TGTGCCAGCTCACCCACAGGGGATCAGCCCCAGCATTTT.

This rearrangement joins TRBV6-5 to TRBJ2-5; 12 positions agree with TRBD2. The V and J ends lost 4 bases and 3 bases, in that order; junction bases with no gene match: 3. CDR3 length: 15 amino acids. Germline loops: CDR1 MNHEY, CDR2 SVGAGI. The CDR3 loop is CASSSLAGGKETQYF. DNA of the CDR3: TGTGCCAGCAGTTCACTAGCGGGAGGCAAAGAGACCCAGTACTTC.

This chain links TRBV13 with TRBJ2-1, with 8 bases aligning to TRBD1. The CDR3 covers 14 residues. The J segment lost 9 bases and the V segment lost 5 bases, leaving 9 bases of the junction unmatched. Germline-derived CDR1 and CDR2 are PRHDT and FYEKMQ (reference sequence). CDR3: CASSKRDRGGEQFF. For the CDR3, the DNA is TGTGCCAGCAGCAAGCGCGACAGGGGAGGTGAGCAGTTCTTC.

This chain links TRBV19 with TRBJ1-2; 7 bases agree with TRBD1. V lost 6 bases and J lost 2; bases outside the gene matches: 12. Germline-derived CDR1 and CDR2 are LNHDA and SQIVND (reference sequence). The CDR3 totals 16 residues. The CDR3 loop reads CASSRPGGGGNYGYTF. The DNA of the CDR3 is TGTGCCAGTAGCCGCCCCGGAGGGGGCGGAAACTATGGCTACACCTTC.

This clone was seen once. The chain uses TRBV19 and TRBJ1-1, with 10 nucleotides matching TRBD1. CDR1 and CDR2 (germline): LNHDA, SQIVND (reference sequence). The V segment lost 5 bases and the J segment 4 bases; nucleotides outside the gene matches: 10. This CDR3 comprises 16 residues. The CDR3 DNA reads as TGTGCCAGTAGTCCGGGACAGGGGATGGTGGCCACTGAAGCTTTCTTT. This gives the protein CASSPGQGMVATEAFF.

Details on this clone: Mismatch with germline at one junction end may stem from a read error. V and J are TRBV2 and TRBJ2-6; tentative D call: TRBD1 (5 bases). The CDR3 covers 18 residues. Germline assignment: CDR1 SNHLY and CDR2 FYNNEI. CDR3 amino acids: CASSDGTGAAPWANGLTF. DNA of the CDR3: TGTGCCAGCAGTGATGGTACAGGTGCCGCACCCTGGGCCAACGGCCTGACTTTC.

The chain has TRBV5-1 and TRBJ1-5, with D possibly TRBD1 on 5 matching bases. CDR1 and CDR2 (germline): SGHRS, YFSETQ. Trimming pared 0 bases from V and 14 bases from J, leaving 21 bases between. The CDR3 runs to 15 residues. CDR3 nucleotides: TGCGCCAGCAGCTTGGGTGGGGGGGAGAAGCAGGACGAGCATTTT. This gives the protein CASSLGGGEKQDEHF.

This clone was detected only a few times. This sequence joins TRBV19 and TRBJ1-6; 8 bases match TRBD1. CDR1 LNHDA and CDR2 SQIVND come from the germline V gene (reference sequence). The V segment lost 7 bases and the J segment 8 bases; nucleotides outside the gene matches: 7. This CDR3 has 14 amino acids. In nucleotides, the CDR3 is TGTGCCAGTACGGACAGGGTAGAGGATTCACCCCTCCACTTT. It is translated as CASTDRVEDSPLHF.

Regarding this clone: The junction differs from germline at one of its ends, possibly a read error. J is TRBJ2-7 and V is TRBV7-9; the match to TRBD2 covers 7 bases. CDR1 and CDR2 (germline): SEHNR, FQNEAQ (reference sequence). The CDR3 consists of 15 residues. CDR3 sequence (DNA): TGTTCCAGCAGCTCCATAATAGCGGGTTCCTACGAGCAGTACTTC. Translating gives CSSSSIIAGSYEQYF.

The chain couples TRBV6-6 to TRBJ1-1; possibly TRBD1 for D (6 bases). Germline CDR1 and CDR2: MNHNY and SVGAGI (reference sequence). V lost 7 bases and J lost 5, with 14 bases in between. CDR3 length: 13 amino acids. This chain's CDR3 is CASKGVGRTEAFF. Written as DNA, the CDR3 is TGTGCCAGCAAGGGGGTGGGGCGGACTGAAGCTTTCTTT.

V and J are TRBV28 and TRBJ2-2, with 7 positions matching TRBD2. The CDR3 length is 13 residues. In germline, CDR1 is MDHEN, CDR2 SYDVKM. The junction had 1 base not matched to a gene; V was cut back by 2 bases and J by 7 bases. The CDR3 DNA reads TGTGCCAGCAGTTTAGGGGGGGTCGGGGAGCTGTTTTTT. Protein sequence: CASSLGGVGELFF.

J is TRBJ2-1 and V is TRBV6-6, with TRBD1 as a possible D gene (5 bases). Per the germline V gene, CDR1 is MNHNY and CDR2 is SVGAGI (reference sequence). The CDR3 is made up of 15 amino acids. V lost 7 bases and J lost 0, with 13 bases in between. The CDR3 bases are TGTGCCAGCATGACAGACTCCAGCTCCTACAATGAGCAGTTCTTC. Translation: CASMTDSSSYNEQFF.